This note documents a single TCR beta chain sequence. Germline loops: CDR1 SGHNT, CDR2 YYREEE (reference sequence). V was trimmed by 0 bases and J by 1 base, leaving 7 bases between them. The CDR3 covers 14 residues. This specimen comes from a study of blood T cell repertoires in COVID-19. How the authors handled the data: Amplifying reference gene primers gave estimates of nucleated cell counts. Clones were read by immunoSEQ multiplex PCR, and TCRdb kept only the in-frame ones, dropping some. For V, J and clone size, that table is used; D and trimming come from the DNA. The sample carries some 320,000 clones, approximately 81% recorded once.

This receptor was obtained from a woman between 25 and 40 years old who had been exposed to COVID-19. Sequencing was done on a sample of PBMCs or T cells enriched from blood (not recorded which). The chain employs TRBV5-4 and TRBJ1-1; D is unresolved. CDR3 loop: CASSLGHTNTEAFF. CDR3 nucleotide sequence: TGTGCCAGCAGCTTGGGACACACGAACACTGAAGCTTTCTTT. The variable domain in full, with the rest retrieved from reference TRBV5-4 and TRBJ1-1, is ETGVTQSPTHLIKTRGQQVTLRCSSQSGHNTVSWYQQALGQGPQFIFQYYREEENGRGNFPPRFSGLQFPNYSSELNVNALELDDSALYLCASSLGHTNTEAFFGQGTRLTVV.